This T cell receptor beta chain was recorded in a study of T cells in tuberculosis. Across the whole study: PBMC were archived before or within 7 days of starting treatment.

Time point denoted: new active TB diagnosis, blood taken before or within 7 days of starting treatment. Unsorted cryopreserved PBMC were sequenced, averaging around 100,000 T cells per clinical donor. Comment on this clone: The target antigen is unknown.

This CDR3 comprises 18 residues. Looked up from germline, CDR1 is MDHEN and CDR2 is SYDVKM. Trimming removed 3 bases from V and 4 bases from J; junction bases left unmatched: 10. Study-wide results and limits: GMM-specific TCRs were nearer to active tuberculosis alpha repertoires, suggesting expansion. Shorter CDR3-alpha in active tuberculosis partly drove smaller distances.

Assay: immunoSEQ multiplex PCR; the TCRdb copy retains only in-frame clones and omits some. The sample shows tens of thousands of clones, around 93% of them seen only once. The receptor was derived from an adult with tuberculosis. This sequence joins TRBV28 and TRBJ2-3, with 13 nucleotides matching TRBD2. Source: PBMCs, taken at tuberculosis diagnosis. The CDR3 spells CASSLGLAGNPMADTQYF. The CDR3 nucleotides are TGTGCCAGCAGTTTGGGACTAGCGGGGAATCCCATGGCAGATACGCAGTATTTT.